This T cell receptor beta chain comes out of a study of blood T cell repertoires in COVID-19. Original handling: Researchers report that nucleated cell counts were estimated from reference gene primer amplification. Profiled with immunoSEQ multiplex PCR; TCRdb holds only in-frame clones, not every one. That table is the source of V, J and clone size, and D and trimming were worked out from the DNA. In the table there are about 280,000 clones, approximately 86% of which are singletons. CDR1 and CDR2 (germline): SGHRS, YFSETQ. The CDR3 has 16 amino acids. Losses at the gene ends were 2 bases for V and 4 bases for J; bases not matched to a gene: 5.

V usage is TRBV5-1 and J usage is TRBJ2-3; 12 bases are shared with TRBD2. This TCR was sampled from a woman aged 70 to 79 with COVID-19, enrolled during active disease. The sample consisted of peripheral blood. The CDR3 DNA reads TGCGCCAGCAGCTTACTAGCGGGGGGAATGGCAGATACGCAGTATTTT. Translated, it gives CASSLLAGGMADTQYF.